Listed below are T cell receptor beta chains from one sample, sequenced in a study of T cells in localized non-small cell lung cancer. Here immunoSEQ multiplex PCR was the method, and the copy in TCRdb shows in-frame clones only, minus some. The sample includes 35,000 to 45,000 clones, about 76% of them seen just once. The sample in question was PBMCs, obtained before any cancer treatment. The receptors were sampled from a woman aged 40-75 years with stage II squamous cell lung carcinoma. Each CDR3 is given with its conserved first and last residue. Each record gives: D gene, V gene, CDR3 protein. D genes are given only for firm matches.

d_call: NA; v_call: TRBV7-9; cdr3_aa: CASSLEGLTPTDTQYF
d_call: NA; v_call: TRBV7-9; cdr3_aa: CASSPRSSYNEQFF
d_call: NA; v_call: TRBV5-1; cdr3_aa: CASRLGGEETQYF
d_call: NA; v_call: TRBV6-5; cdr3_aa: CASSRTENYGYTF
d_call: NA; v_call: TRBV28; cdr3_aa: CASSLSGANVLTF
d_call: NA; v_call: TRBV28; cdr3_aa: CASRPRNTDTQYF
d_call: NA; v_call: TRBV5-6; cdr3_aa: CASSLRGNWNEQFF
d_call: TRBD2; v_call: TRBV6-5; cdr3_aa: CASSYSGTARTDTQYF
d_call: NA; v_call: TRBV15; cdr3_aa: CATRKNDRRDTQYF
d_call: NA; v_call: TRBV19; cdr3_aa: CATRRGLDGYTF
d_call: NA; v_call: TRBV4-2; cdr3_aa: CASSQTSQEKLFF
d_call: NA; v_call: TRBV5-1; cdr3_aa: CASSLWGGQDTQYF
d_call: TRBD2; v_call: TRBV5-6; cdr3_aa: CASSSAGGLDIQYF
d_call: NA; v_call: TRBV4-2; cdr3_aa: CASSQHGGQDYEQYF
d_call: TRBD1; v_call: TRBV7-2; cdr3_aa: CASSSYQGAANF
d_call: TRBD1; v_call: TRBV6-1; cdr3_aa: CASSELTGDGYTF
d_call: TRBD1; v_call: TRBV2; cdr3_aa: CASSDDRVDEKLFF
d_call: NA; v_call: TRBV6-1; cdr3_aa: CASSENRYPSELFF
d_call: TRBD1; v_call: TRBV9; cdr3_aa: CASRGTGPGNTIYF
d_call: NA; v_call: TRBV6-1; cdr3_aa: CASSSTRDYYGYTF